These T cell receptor beta chains were read from a single sample in a study of CD8 T cells in Susac syndrome. MiXCR was run by TCRdb on the immunoSEQ multiplex PCR reads, yielding one entry per CDR3 protein. The repertoire holds around 200,000 distinct CDR3 sequences, with 95% as singletons. Material for sequencing was CD8+ T cells from PBMCs. The receptors shown here come from a human donor with Susac syndrome. CDR3s include the opening cysteine and the closing phenylalanine or tryptophan. Each record gives: clone size, V gene, D gene, J gene, CDR3 DNA, CDR3 protein. D genes are given only for firm matches. A row's size may be missing; if present it is once, few, many or a size class.

>NA|TRBV9|NA|TRBJ2-1
TGTGCCAGCAGCACCCGGGACAATGAGCAGTTCTTC
CASSTRDNEQFF
>NA|TRBV2|NA|TRBJ1-2
TGTGCCAGCAGTGATCTCGGATACTATGGCTACACCTTC
CASSDLGYYGYTF
>NA|TRBV11-2|NA|TRBJ2-6
TGTGCCAGCAGCTCGCCCCTGGGGGGAAAGGCCAACGTCCTGACTTTC
CASSSPLGGKANVLTF
>NA|TRBV9|NA|TRBJ2-5
TGTGCCAGCAGCGTAGATACTAGCTTTGGGGAGACCCAGTACTTC
CASSVDTSFGETQYF
>few|TRBV12-3/TRBV12-4|NA|TRBJ1-1
TGTGCCAGCAGTTTTGGGGTTGACACTGAAGCTTTCTTT
CASSFGVDTEAFF
>NA|TRBV29-1|NA|TRBJ2-3
TGCAGCGTGACGGGCCAGACCACAGATACGCAGTATTTT
CSVTGQTTDTQYF
>NA|TRBV7-9|NA|TRBJ2-5
TGTGCCAGCAGCTTAATTGTGGGGGGCCAAGAGACCCAGTACTTC
CASSLIVGGQETQYF
>NA|TRBV5-4|NA|TRBJ2-1
TGTGCCAGCAGCTTGTTCAGGCGACGGGGTGTCTCCTACAATGAGCAGTTCTTC
CASSLFRRRGVSYNEQFF
>once|TRBV29-1|TRBD1|TRBJ2-2
TGCAGCGTTCCCACCGGTGACAGGGAGACCGGGGAGCTGTTTTTT
CSVPTGDRETGELFF
>NA|TRBV7-9|NA|TRBJ1-2
TGTGCCAGCAGCTTAGGGCCCCTTACGGTCTATGGCTACACCTTC
CASSLGPLTVYGYTF
>NA|TRBV14|NA|TRBJ1-5
TGTGCCAGCAGCCAAGAACACGGGGAGCCCCAGCATTTT
CASSQEHGEPQHF
>NA|TRBV30|TRBD1|TRBJ1-2
TGTGCCTGGAGGCAGGGGGCGAAGATGAGTGGCTACACCTTC
CAWRQGAKMSGYTF
>NA|TRBV20-1|NA|TRBJ2-7
TGCAGTGCTAGGAGTCAGGGCACCTACGAGCAGTACTTC
CSARSQGTYEQYF
>NA|TRBV12-3/TRBV12-4|NA|TRBJ2-7
TGTGCCAGCAGCCCCCTCGTTGGGAGCTCCTACGAGCAGTACTTC
CASSPLVGSSYEQYF
>NA|TRBV12-3/TRBV12-4|NA|TRBJ2-7
TGTGCCAGCAGCCCTGACAATTCCGAGCAGTACTTC
CASSPDNSEQYF
>NA|TRBV12-3/TRBV12-4|TRBD1|TRBJ2-1
TGTGCCAGCAGTCCTATATTGACAGGGGGGACAGCCGATGAGCAGTTCTTC
CASSPILTGGTADEQFF
>NA|TRBV12-3/TRBV12-4|NA|TRBJ2-2
TGTGCCAGCAGTTTGGCCGCCGGGGAGCTGTTTTTT
CASSLAAGELFF
>NA|TRBV5-1|TRBD1|TRBJ1-2
TGCGCCAGCAGCCCGGATCAGGGGGCGGCTGGCTACACCTTC
CASSPDQGAAGYTF
>NA|TRBV5-1|TRBD2|TRBJ2-3
TGCGCCAGCAGAAGAAGCGGGGGCCTATACCCCGCTCCGTATTTT
CASRRSGGLYPAPYF
>NA|TRBV20-1|NA|TRBJ1-1
TGCAGTGCCCCAAAGACAGGGAACACTGAAGCTTTCTTT
CSAPKTGNTEAFF
>once|TRBV30|TRBD2|TRBJ2-3
TGTGCCGTTAGCGGGGTGGCGGATACGCAGTATTTT
CAVSGVADTQYF
>NA|TRBV18|NA|TRBJ1-6
TGTGCCAGCTCACCATCGACAGACCTAAATTCACCCCTCCACTTT
CASSPSTDLNSPLHF
>NA|TRBV7-8|NA|TRBJ2-5
TGTGCCAGCAGCTTAGGACTAGGCCGGGAGACCCAGTACTTC
CASSLGLGRETQYF
>few|TRBV7-9|NA|TRBJ2-1
TGTGCCAGCAGCTCAAACAATGAGCAGTTCTTC
CASSSNNEQFF
>once|TRBV13|NA|TRBJ1-1
TGTGCCAGCAGGAACTTACAGGAGAACACTGAAGCTTTCTTT
CASRNLQENTEAFF
>NA|TRBV6-5|NA|TRBJ1-6
TGTGCCAGCAGTCCCCGTGTGGGGTTACCCCTCCACTTT
CASSPRVGLPLHF
>NA|TRBV6-5|NA|TRBJ2-1
TGTGCCAGCAGTTACGTTGAAAGTAGGGATGAGCAGTTCTTC
CASSYVESRDEQFF
>NA|TRBV29-1|TRBD1|TRBJ1-2
TGCAGCGTGGGACAGGGGAGCTATGGCTACACCTTC
CSVGQGSYGYTF
>NA|TRBV25-1|NA|TRBJ1-5
TGTGCCAGCCGGGGCAATCAGCCCCAGCATTTT
CASRGNQPQHF
>NA|TRBV27|TRBD1|TRBJ2-4
TGTGCCAGCTCGTCAACGACAGGGGAAGCCAAAAACATTCAGTACTTC
CASSSTTGEAKNIQYF
>NA|TRBV12-3/TRBV12-4|NA|TRBJ1-2
TGTGCCAGCTGGGGACTTTTCACCTTC
CASWGLFTF
>NA|TRBV7-3|NA|TRBJ2-2
TGTGCCAGCAGCTTGTCCCTGGCTTCCGGCGGGGAGCTGTTTTTT
CASSLSLASGGELFF
>NA|TRBV2|TRBD2|TRBJ2-7
TGTGCCAGCCGGGACTACTCCTACGAGCAGTACTTC
CASRDYSYEQYF
>NA|TRBV12-3/TRBV12-4|NA|TRBJ1-4
TGTGCCAGCAGTTTAGCTTGGGGGAAGGAGGAAAAACTGTTTTTT
CASSLAWGKEEKLFF
>NA|TRBV6-5|NA|TRBJ1-2
TGTGCCAGCAGTTACTCGTCCGCGTATGGCTACACCTTC
CASSYSSAYGYTF
>once|TRBV12-3/TRBV12-4|TRBD2|TRBJ2-1
TGTGCCAGCAGTTTAAGACTAGCGGGATCGTCGTACAATGAGCAGTTCTTC
CASSLRLAGSSYNEQFF
>NA|TRBV27|TRBD1|TRBJ1-4
TGTGCCAGCACCTTCTACACAGGGGGGAGACTTAATGAAAAACTGTTTTTT
CASTFYTGGRLNEKLFF
>NA|TRBV4-1|NA|TRBJ2-1
TGCGCCAGCAGCCAAGTCTCCGGCGGAGTCTACAATGAGCAGTTCTTC
CASSQVSGGVYNEQFF
>NA|TRBV20-1|TRBD2|TRBJ2-5
TGCAGTGCTAGTCGGACTAGCGGGAGGGGAGAGACCCAGTACTTC
CSASRTSGRGETQYF
>NA|TRBV27|NA|TRBJ2-5
TGTGCCAGCAGTTTATCGGCGGGACGAGGAGAGACCCAGTACTTC
CASSLSAGRGETQYF
>NA|TRBV20-1|NA|TRBJ2-3
TGCAGTGCTGAGGGATACACAGATACGCAGTATTTT
CSAEGYTDTQYF
>once|TRBV18|TRBD2|TRBJ2-3
TGTGCCAGCCAAGGCGGGGGGCGCGCAGATACGCAGTATTTT
CASQGGGRADTQYF
>NA|TRBV3-1|NA|TRBJ1-2
TGTGCCAGCAGCCAAGATCTGGCTTTAGACTATGGCTACACCTTC
CASSQDLALDYGYTF
>NA|TRBV7-6|NA|TRBJ2-2
TGTGCCAGCAGCTCTACAGGAGTCACCGGGGAGCTGTTTTTT
CASSSTGVTGELFF
>NA|TRBV20-1|TRBD1|TRBJ2-1
TGCAGTGCTAGAGCAGGGGGCAAGATGGTGTATGAGCAGTTCTTC
CSARAGGKMVYEQFF
>NA|TRBV30|NA|TRBJ1-2
TGTGCCTGGAGTCTGACAGGACATGGCTACACCTTC
CAWSLTGHGYTF
>once|TRBV7-8|TRBD1|TRBJ1-1
TGTGCCAGCAGCTTAGTAAGGACAGGGAAGTCCACTGAAGCTTTCTTT
CASSLVRTGKSTEAFF